This T cell receptor (beta chain) was identified during a study of CD4+ T cells in melanoma. The study's findings and limits: CD8+ T cell, macrophage and B cell function reportedly correlated with neoantigen-specific CD4+ T cells. Neoantigen-specific CD4+ T cells in melanoma reportedly had diverse differentiation states.

Comments on this clone: The antigen is unknown.

Assay: immunoSEQ multiplex PCR; the TCRdb copy retains only in-frame clones and omits some. In the table there are 140,000 or so clones, around 90% of which are singletons. This TCR came from a human donor with melanoma.

The CDR3 sequence is CASSALGTGNEKLFF. Written as DNA, the CDR3 is TGTGCCAGCAGCGCACTCGGGACAGGCAATGAAAAACTGTTTTTT. The V call is TRBV7-9, the J call TRBJ1-4; 8 nucleotides align to TRBD1. Germline assignment: CDR1 SEHNR and CDR2 FQNEAQ (reference sequence). This CDR3 region has 15 residues. The J segment lost 5 bases and the V segment lost 5 bases, leaving 7 bases of the junction unmatched.